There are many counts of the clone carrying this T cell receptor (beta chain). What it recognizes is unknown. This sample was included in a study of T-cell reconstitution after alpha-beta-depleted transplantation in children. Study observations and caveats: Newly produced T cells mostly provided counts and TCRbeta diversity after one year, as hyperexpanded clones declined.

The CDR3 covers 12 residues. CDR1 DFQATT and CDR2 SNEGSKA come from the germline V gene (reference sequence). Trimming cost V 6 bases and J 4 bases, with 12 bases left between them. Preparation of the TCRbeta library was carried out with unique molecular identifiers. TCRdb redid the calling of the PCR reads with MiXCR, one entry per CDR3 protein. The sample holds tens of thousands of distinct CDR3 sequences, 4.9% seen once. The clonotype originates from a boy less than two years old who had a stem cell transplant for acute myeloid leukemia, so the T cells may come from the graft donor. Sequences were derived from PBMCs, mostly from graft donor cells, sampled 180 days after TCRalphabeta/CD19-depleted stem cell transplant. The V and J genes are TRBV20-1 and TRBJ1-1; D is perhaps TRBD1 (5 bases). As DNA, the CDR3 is TGCAGTGCCGGGGCCCTGGGCACTGAAGCTTTCTTT. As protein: CSAGALGTEAFF.